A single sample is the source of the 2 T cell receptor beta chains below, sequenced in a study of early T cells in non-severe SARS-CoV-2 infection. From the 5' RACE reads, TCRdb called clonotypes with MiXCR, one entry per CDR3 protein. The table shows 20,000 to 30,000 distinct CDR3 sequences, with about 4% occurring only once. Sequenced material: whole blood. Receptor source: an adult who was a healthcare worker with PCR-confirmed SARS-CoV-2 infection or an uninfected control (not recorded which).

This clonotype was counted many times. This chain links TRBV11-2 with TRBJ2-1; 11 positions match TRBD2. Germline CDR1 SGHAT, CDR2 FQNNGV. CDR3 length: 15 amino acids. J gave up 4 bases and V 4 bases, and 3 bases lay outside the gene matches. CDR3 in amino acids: CASSSGLAAYNEQFF. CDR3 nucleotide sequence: TGTGCCAGCAGCTCGGGACTAGCGGCTTACAATGAGCAGTTCTTC.

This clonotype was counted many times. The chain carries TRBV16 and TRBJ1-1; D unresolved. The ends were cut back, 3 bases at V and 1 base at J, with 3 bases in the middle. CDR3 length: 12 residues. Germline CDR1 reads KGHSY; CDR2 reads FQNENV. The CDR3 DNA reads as TGTGCCAGCAGCCATGAGAACACTGAAGCTTTCTTT. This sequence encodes CASSHENTEAFF.